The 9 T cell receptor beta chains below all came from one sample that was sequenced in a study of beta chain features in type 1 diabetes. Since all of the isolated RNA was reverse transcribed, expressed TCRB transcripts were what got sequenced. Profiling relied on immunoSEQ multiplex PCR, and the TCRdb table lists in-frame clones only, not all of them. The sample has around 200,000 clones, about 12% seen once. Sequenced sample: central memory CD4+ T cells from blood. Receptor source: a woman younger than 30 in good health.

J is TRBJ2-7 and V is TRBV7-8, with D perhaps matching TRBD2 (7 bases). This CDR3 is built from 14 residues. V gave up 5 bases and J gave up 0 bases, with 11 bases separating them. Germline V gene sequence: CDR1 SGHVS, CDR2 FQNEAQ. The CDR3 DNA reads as TGTGCCAGCAGCAAGGGGGGGGTCTCCTACGAGCAGTACTTC. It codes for CASSKGGVSYEQYF.

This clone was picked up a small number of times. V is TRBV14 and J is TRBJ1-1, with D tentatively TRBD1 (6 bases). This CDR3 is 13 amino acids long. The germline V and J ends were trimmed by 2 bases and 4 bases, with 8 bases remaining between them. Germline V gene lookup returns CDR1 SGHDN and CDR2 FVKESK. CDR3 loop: CASSQQGPTEAFF. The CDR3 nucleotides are TGTGCCAGCAGCCAACAGGGGCCCACTGAAGCTTTCTTT.

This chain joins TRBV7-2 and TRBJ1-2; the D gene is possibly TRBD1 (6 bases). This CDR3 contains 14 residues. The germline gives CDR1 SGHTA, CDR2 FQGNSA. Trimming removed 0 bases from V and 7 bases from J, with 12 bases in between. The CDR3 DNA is TGTGCCAGCAGCTTAGCCGGGACAATGGTTGGCTACACCTTC. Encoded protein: CASSLAGTMVGYTF.

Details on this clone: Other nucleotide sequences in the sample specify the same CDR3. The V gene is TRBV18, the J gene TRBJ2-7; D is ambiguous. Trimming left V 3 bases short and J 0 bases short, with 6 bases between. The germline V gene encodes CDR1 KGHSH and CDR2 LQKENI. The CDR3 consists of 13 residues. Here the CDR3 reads CASSPPSSYEQYF. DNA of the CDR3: TGTGCCAGCTCACCGCCTAGCTCCTACGAGCAGTACTTC.

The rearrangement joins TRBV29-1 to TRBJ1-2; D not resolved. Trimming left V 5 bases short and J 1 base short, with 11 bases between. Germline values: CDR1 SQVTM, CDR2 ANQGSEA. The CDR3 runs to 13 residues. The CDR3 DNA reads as TGCAGCGTTTCCTTAGACATTAACTATGGCTACACCTTC. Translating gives CSVSLDINYGYTF.

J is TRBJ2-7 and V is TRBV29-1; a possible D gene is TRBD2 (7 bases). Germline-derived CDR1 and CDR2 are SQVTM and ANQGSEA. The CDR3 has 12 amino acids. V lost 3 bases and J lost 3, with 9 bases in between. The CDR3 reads CSVDGGRYEQYF. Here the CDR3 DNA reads TGCAGCGTTGACGGGGGGCGCTACGAGCAGTACTTC.

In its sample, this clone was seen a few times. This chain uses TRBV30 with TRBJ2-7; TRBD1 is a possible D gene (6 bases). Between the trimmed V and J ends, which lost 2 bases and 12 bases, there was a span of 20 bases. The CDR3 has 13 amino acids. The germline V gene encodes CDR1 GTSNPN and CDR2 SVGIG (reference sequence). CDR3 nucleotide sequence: TGTGCCTGGAGTCCGGCGAGGTTAAGGGACACGTACTTC. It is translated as CAWSPARLRDTYF.

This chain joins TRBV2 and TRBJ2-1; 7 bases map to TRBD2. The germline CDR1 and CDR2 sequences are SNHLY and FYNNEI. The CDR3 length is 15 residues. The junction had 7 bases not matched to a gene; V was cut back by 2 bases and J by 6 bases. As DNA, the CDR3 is TGTGCCAGCAGTGAATATGCGGGAGCGGTCAATGAGCAGTTCTTC. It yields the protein CASSEYAGAVNEQFF. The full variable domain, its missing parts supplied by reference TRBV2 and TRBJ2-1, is EPEVTQTPSHQVTQMGQEVILRCVPISNHLYFYWYRQILGQKVEFLVSFYNNEISEKSEIFDDQFSVERPDGSNFTLKIRSTKLEDSAMYFCASSEYAGAVNEQFFGPGTRLTVL.

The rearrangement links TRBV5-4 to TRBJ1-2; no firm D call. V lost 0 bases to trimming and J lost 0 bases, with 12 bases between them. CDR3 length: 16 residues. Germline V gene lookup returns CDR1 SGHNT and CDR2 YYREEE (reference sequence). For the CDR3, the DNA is TGTGCCAGCAGCTTGGGTTCAGTCCGAACTAACTATGGCTACACCTTC. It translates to CASSLGSVRTNYGYTF. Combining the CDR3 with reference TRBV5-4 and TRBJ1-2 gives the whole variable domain ETGVTQSPTHLIKTRGQQVTLRCSSQSGHNTVSWYQQALGQGPQFIFQYYREEENGRGNFPPRFSGLQFPNYSSELNVNALELDDSALYLCASSLGSVRTNYGYTFGSGTRLTVV.